This is a list of T cell receptor beta chains from one sample in a study of T cell responses to AZD1222 COVID-19 vaccine. Data came from immunoSEQ multiplex PCR; TCRdb stores just in-frame clones and leaves some out. Among 120,000 or so clones listed, 70% to 85% were seen once. The sample was peripheral blood, taken 28 days after the second AZD1222 dose. These receptor sequences come from an adult who received the AZD1222 COVID-19 vaccine. The CDR3 runs from the conserved cysteine through the conserved F or W. D genes are given only for firm matches.

TRBJ1-2 | TRBV6-4 | NA | CASSDSSGSYGYTF | TGTGCCAGCAGTGACTCCTCAGGGTCCTATGGCTACACCTTC
TRBJ2-2 | TRBV5-1 | TRBD1 | CASSWGQMANTGELFF | TGCGCCAGCAGCTGGGGACAGATGGCGAACACCGGGGAGCTGTTTTTT
TRBJ2-7 | TRBV7-9 | NA | CASSLARRAGSYEQYF | TGTGCCAGCAGCTTAGCGCGAAGGGCAGGTTCCTACGAGCAGTACTTC
TRBJ1-5 | TRBV30 | NA | CAWSVGPPSVQPQHF | TGTGCCTGGAGTGTTGGACCGCCTTCAGTCCAGCCCCAGCATTTT
TRBJ2-5 | TRBV18 | TRBD1 | CASSPGQEETQYF | TGTGCCAGCTCCCCAGGACAGGAAGAGACCCAGTACTTC
TRBJ1-6 | TRBV19 | NA | CASSIQGRGNSPLHF | TGTGCCAGTAGTATACAGGGCAGGGGTAATTCACCCCTCCACTTT
TRBJ1-6 | TRBV5-6 | NA | CASSPRGYESPLHF | TGTGCCAGCAGCCCCAGGGGCTACGAGTCACCCCTCCACTTT
TRBJ1-2 | TRBV4-3 | TRBD1 | CASSQEYRGDYGYTF | TGCGCCAGCAGCCAAGAATACAGGGGCGACTATGGCTACACCTTC
TRBJ1-2 | TRBV7-9 | TRBD1 | CASSFYTGAGYTF | TGTGCCAGCAGCTTCTATACAGGGGCGGGCTACACCTTC
TRBJ2-2 | TRBV14 | NA | CASSPLTGHTGELFF | TGTGCCAGCAGCCCCCTGACAGGACACACCGGGGAGCTGTTTTTT
TRBJ1-2 | TRBV6-2/TRBV6-3 | TRBD1 | CASSRQGQQSNYGYTF | TGTGCCAGCAGTCGCCAGGGACAGCAGTCTAACTATGGCTACACCTTC
TRBJ2-1 | TRBV19 | NA | CASSSQRSSSGQFF | TGTGCCAGTAGTTCCCAGCGGTCATCCTCGGGGCAGTTCTTC
TRBJ1-2 | TRBV5-8 | TRBD1 | CASTLQGRPGGYTF | TGTGCCAGCACCCTACAGGGGCGGCCGGGAGGCTACACCTTC
TRBJ1-5 | TRBV29-1 | TRBD1 | CSVSDRAGEPQHF | TGCAGCGTTTCGGACAGGGCGGGGGAGCCCCAGCATTTT